This is a list of T cell receptor beta chains from one sample in a study of T cell repertoires in cytomegalovirus infection. Their cognate antigens are unknown. One entry per CDR3 protein results from TCRdb running MiXCR on the reads. Among roughly 700,000 distinct CDR3 sequences listed, around a third were seen once. This specimen consisted of cultured PBMCs, obtained from culture after CMV antigen stimulation. These receptors were obtained from a human donor in good health (CMV status not recorded). Some clones in this sample may be carry-over from other donors' samples. The CDR3 runs from the conserved cysteine through the conserved F or W. The D gene is left open where the match is weak. Only some rows state a clone size, as once, few, many or a class for expanded clones.

j_gene,abundance,d_gene,v_gene,CDR3nt,CDR3aa
TRBJ2-3,NA,TRBD2,TRBV29-1,TGCAGCGCCGGGGGGGACTCAATATCCCTAGATACGCAGTATTTT,CSAGGDSISLDTQYF
TRBJ1-5,few,TRBD1,TRBV20-1,TGCAGTGCTAACAGGGGTAGCAATCAGCCCCAGCATTTT,CSANRGSNQPQHF
TRBJ2-5,many,TRBD1,TRBV7-2,TGTGCCAGCAGCCGGGACAGGGGAGGGCAAGAGACCCAGTACTTC,CASSRDRGGQETQYF
TRBJ2-5,NA,NA,TRBV7-9,TGTGCCAGCAGCTCGATTGAGACCCAGTACTTC,CASSSIETQYF
TRBJ2-7,few,TRBD2,TRBV7-8,TGTGCCAGCACCTCGGGACTAGTCTACGAGCAGTACTTC,CASTSGLVYEQYF
TRBJ2-7,few,TRBD1,TRBV27,TGTGCCAGCAGTTCGGGACAGGGATTTATCGACGAGCAGTACTTC,CASSSGQGFIDEQYF
TRBJ2-3,NA,TRBD2,TRBV12-3/TRBV12-4,TGTGCCAGCAAGGTAGCGGGAGGCACAGATACGCAGTATTTT,CASKVAGGTDTQYF
TRBJ2-4,NA,NA,TRBV7-2,TGTGCCAGCAGCTTAGTGGGAACGAGGGCGGACATTCAGTACTTC,CASSLVGTRADIQYF
TRBJ1-2,NA,NA,TRBV2,TGTGCCAGCAGTGAAGCGGCTGAAGCTAACTATGGCTACACCTTC,CASSEAAEANYGYTF
TRBJ1-2,NA,NA,TRBV3-1,TGTGCCAGCAGTCACCCGGCGGGGGGCCATGGCTACACCTTC,CASSHPAGGHGYTF
TRBJ1-6,NA,NA,TRBV6-7,TGTGCCAGCAGTTACATGAGTTCACCCCTCCACTTT,CASSYMSSPLHF
TRBJ2-3,once,TRBD2,TRBV5-1,TGCGCCAGCAGCTCACGGACTAGCCCAGATACGCAGTATTTT,CASSSRTSPDTQYF
TRBJ2-1,many,TRBD2,TRBV7-2,TGTGCCAGCAGCTCCGATAGCGGGAGGTCCTACAATGAGCAGTTCTTC,CASSSDSGRSYNEQFF
TRBJ2-7,NA,TRBD1,TRBV28,TGTGCCAGCCGGGAAAGGACAGGGAAAGCCTACGAGCAGTACTTC,CASRERTGKAYEQYF
TRBJ1-2,NA,TRBD1,TRBV7-2,TGTGCCAGCAGCTTAGGAGTTTTAGGGGGCGCCGAACGAATCTTC,CASSLGVLGGAERIF
TRBJ2-3,many,NA,TRBV7-2,TGTGCCAGCAGCTATAGCTGGACAGATACGCAGTATTTT,CASSYSWTDTQYF
TRBJ1-1,few,NA,TRBV2,TGTGCCAGCAGTGAAGATTGGGAGGGTGAGACTGAAGCTTTCTTT,CASSEDWEGETEAFF
TRBJ2-5,few,TRBD2,TRBV11-3,TGTGCCAGCAGCTTGGGGGGGGAGAGGGGAGAGACCCAGTACTTC,CASSLGGERGETQYF
TRBJ1-5,NA,TRBD1,TRBV7-2,TGTGCCAGCAGCTTAGCTGGGACAGGGGGCGGTCAGCCCCAGCATTTT,CASSLAGTGGGQPQHF
TRBJ2-5,NA,TRBD2,TRBV20-1,TGCAGTGCCCGGACTAGCGGGTTCCAAGAGACCCAGTACTTC,CSARTSGFQETQYF
TRBJ2-7,NA,NA,TRBV7-9,TGTGCCAGCAGCTTAGGGAATTCGGTCCGAGTGCAGTACTTC,CASSLGNSVRVQYF
TRBJ2-7,many,NA,TRBV7-9,TGTGCCAGCAGCTTAAGACTCCTCGAGCAGTACTTC,CASSLRLLEQYF
TRBJ2-2,NA,NA,TRBV30,TGTGCGTCATCATCCCCTAGATTAAACACCGGGGAGCTGTTTTTT,CASSSPRLNTGELFF
TRBJ2-3,NA,TRBD2,TRBV7-6,TGTGCCAGCAGCTTAGAGCTGACTAGCAGAGATACGCAGTATTTT,CASSLELTSRDTQYF
TRBJ2-3,NA,NA,TRBV6-6,TGTGCCAGCCGGGGGAGGTCCCTATACATGCAGTATTTT,CASRGRSLYMQYF
TRBJ1-3,NA,NA,TRBV7-6,TGTGCCAGCAGCCTCTCGGACGGCTCTGGAAACACCATATATTTT,CASSLSDGSGNTIYF
TRBJ2-7,NA,NA,TRBV28,TGTGCCAGCAGCCCCTGGCGGACCTACGAGCAGTACTTC,CASSPWRTYEQYF
TRBJ2-2,NA,NA,TRBV2,TGTGCCAGCACCGCAGCGGGCCACACCGGGGAGCTGTTTTTT,CASTAAGHTGELFF
TRBJ2-1,NA,TRBD2,TRBV6-2/TRBV6-3,TGTGCCAGCGGGACTAGCGGGCCCTACAGGGACCCTGGAAGCTCCTACAATGAGCAGTTCTTC,CASGTSGPYRDPGSSYNEQFF
TRBJ2-7,NA,NA,TRBV7-2,TGTGCCAGCAGCTTAGGAGCGTTCTACGAGCAGCAATTC,CASSLGAFYEQQF
TRBJ2-3,NA,NA,TRBV6-8,TGTGCCAGCACCTCACGGGTAGCCGACACAGATACGCAGTATTTT,CASTSRVADTDTQYF
TRBJ1-2,few,NA,TRBV7-2,TGTGCCAGCAGCCCCCCCTCCCCAGCAGGGGCCTACTATGGCTACACCTTC,CASSPPSPAGAYYGYTF
TRBJ1-1,few,NA,TRBV7-9,TGTGCCAGCAGGCCCGGTGGGGACGCCCAGGCGAACACTGAAGCTTTCTTT,CASRPGGDAQANTEAFF